This record covers a single TCR beta chain. It has no known antigen specificity. The sample holds no much larger clone one base away, and base qualities are not on file. The cohort consisted of 600 or so healthy bone marrow donors. At the time of sampling, every cohort member was nominally healthy, though immune exposures that went unrecorded were likely present. The donor was CMV seropositive and belonged to the group of 250 to 300 seropositive cohort members. A peripheral blood sample was collected from each donor, and TCR beta sequencing was performed on peripheral blood mononuclear cells. The Qiagen DNeasy Blood Extraction Kit was used to extract genomic DNA from the blood cell samples. This sample was taken from a study of cytomegalovirus exposure and HLA in healthy donors (dated by TCRdb to about 2017). Concerning the study at large: An earlier analysis of approximately 640 of the donors reported 276 Gb of sequence data and 117 million unique TCR beta sequences from approximately 180 million T cells. Among 398 genotyped donors of the cohort, an average of approximately 240,000 unique TCR beta nucleotide sequences were sequenced per donor, about a sixth of them non-productive. Genome-wide SNP genotypes for about 65% of the roughly 700 donors were used in a later genetic analysis, which treated that subset as a discovery cohort. Among the roughly 390 genotyped donors, more than 70% belonged to the genetic ancestry cluster associated with self-reported Caucasian donors. A few DR-DQ haplotypes were treated as single units for association and clustering because of strong linkage in the cohort. The aim of the study was to test whether cataloging public T cell receptors could identify signatures of past pathogen exposure. Using immunosequencing, the study profiled T cell repertoires from around 670 subjects and related those repertoires to cytomegalovirus serostatus. HLA typing covered class I and class II loci at four-digit resolution. A later analysis re-examined previously published TCR beta repertoires from over 500 donors and added high-resolution HLA genotyping to investigate patterns of TCR occurrence. Every repertoire in the discovery cohort had been generated on one and the same sequencing platform. The number of typed donors differed by locus: about 629-630 for A, B, C, DRB1 and DQB1; some 540 for DQA1; some 610 for DPA1; and about 470 for DPB1. An earlier analysis of around 580 of the donors used high-throughput TCR beta sequencing to judge whether each TCR beta V gene segment behaved as functional or pseudogenic. To predict cytomegalovirus infection status, the study brought together high-throughput TCR immunosequencing, statistical association of individual TCRs with disease status, and machine learning. Rather than drawing on any new phenotypic data, the later analysis identified candidate immune exposures from TCR beta sequences and the way those sequences occurred across donors. An early release covering 500 to 750 HLA-typed donors comprised approximately 290 gigabases of sequencing data and about 90 million unique TCR sequences. Donor age, sex, ethnicity and CMV serostatus were compiled together with the repertoire data. Besides the first cohort of 550 to 750 subjects, a separate validation cohort made up of 120 different subjects was used. Summary of the overall study and its limitations: A further reported finding was that TCR beta sequences accurately predicted the HLA-A and HLA-B alleles for most subjects in the first cohort. In both the original and validation cohorts, the classifier was reported to diagnose cytomegalovirus status with high specificity and sensitivity. In a later analysis, HLA-associated TCR beta chains showed more clonal expansion and lower generation probabilities than non-associated chains that were equally common. According to a later analysis, parvovirus B19, influenza, CMV and Epstein-Barr virus appeared linked to several top co-occurrence clusters. A later analysis found that most CMV-associated TCR beta chains appeared HLA-restricted, with HLA associations seemingly driven largely by CMV exposure. At a false discovery rate of 0.05, a later analysis linked about 17,000 TCR beta sequences to specific HLA alleles. Correlated functional status among segregating V segments might be attributable to linkage disequilibrium, but an unknown experimental factor could not be ruled out. The 87-base-pair reads could not distinguish some IMGT-functional V segments, including TRBV6-2 and TRBV6-3, so those segments were excluded. An earlier analysis of approximately 570 of the donors showed that most TCR beta V segments appeared in productive rearrangements either about 87% or about 30% of the time, which broadly matched IMGT annotations. The sequencing pipeline was judged likely to have produced a cluster of highly shared sequence variants as a technical artifact. Because HLA typing was missing for some donors at each locus, association tests included only the typed subset. The study listed 164 TCR beta chains as associated with cytomegalovirus. The only immune exposure information available for the cohort was CMV serostatus. Because counts were too low, roughly 17 rarely observed V segments, including chromosome 9 orphons, were left out of the earlier analysis of some 600 of the donors. In a later analysis, the rate of TCR association differed among HLA loci, with DRB1 alleles having the most associated TCRs and HLA-C alleles having the fewest. Most TCR sequences were seen in very few donors, while some public TCRs were found in many individuals. Compared with the approximately 710-donor mean, donors in an Asian-associated ancestry cluster had fewer N-insertions in productive TCRs, according to a later genetic analysis. In a later genetic analysis, a missense DCLRE1C variant was associated with V-gene and J-gene trimming of TCR beta chains, and the association was replicated in an independent cohort. In vitro tests confirmed that a few of the cytomegalovirus-associated TCR beta chains recognize cytomegalovirus antigens. Strong co-occurrence of HLA alleles, especially DR and DQ, made assigning TCR associations to individual alleles difficult. In this cohort, only TCR beta chains were sequenced, and detectable features were limited by the absence of alpha or paired-chain data. The authors suggested that the approach could potentially be extended to other disease states and immunological phenotypes. The presence/absence analyses assumed that sequencing depth was roughly uniform across donors, and that assumption may not be true.

Libraries were prepared through the immunoSEQ multiplex PCR assay. The multiplex PCR relied on a mix of 60 forward primers for TCR Vbeta segments and 13 reverse primers for TCR Jbeta segments. The CDR3 region of rearranged TCR beta genes was amplified from genomic DNA by a multiplex PCR assay. The amplified TCR beta libraries were sequenced on the Illumina HiSeq System as 87-base-pair reads. The authors' pipeline ran thus. Across the 670 or so repertoires, a later analysis counted roughly 84 million unique TCR beta chains, roughly 11 million of which were shared by at least two donors. Raw reads were error-corrected and collapsed into unique sequences by a nearest-neighbor algorithm in which closely related sequences were merged to remove PCR and sequencing errors. V, D and J gene segments were assigned by aligning CDR3 sequences to IMGT reference sequences. For a sequence to be retained, a match of at least six nucleotides to both a V gene segment and a J gene segment was required. Rearrangements were called productive when the CDR3 lacked stop codons and stayed in frame with V and J; all others were non-productive. CDR3 was defined according to IMGT convention as the region running from the second conserved V-encoded cysteine to the conserved J-encoded phenylalanine. In an earlier analysis of around 640 of the donors, sequences lacking an unambiguous match to a single V gene segment were excluded. An earlier analysis of approximately 590 of the donors called V segments functional above 56.7% productive rearrangements and segregating when the between-donor standard deviation exceeded 5%. A statistical classification framework was developed to diagnose cytomegalovirus status using the catalog of TCR beta chain sequences. In a later analysis, V and J genes were assigned by comparing TCR nucleotide sequences against IMGT/GENE-DB human TR gene sequences. A later analysis assigned CDR3 sequences and most-parsimonious VDJ recombination scenarios with the TCRdist pipeline. In a later analysis, each TCR beta chain was defined by its CDR3 amino acid sequence together with its V-gene family, and reads without a unique V-gene family were excluded. As a way to deal with suspected cross-contamination and a sequencing artifact, a later analysis dropped 450 to 600 nucleotide sequences that were highly shared and had low generation probability. In a later analysis, a clonal expansion index was calculated for each public chain from normalized within-repertoire ranks of inferred template counts. In a later analysis, generation probabilities were computed with a VDJ recombination model fitted to out-of-frame rearrangements, and the resulting probabilities were checked against IGoR. Hypergeometric tests were used in a later analysis to score TCR-TCR, TCR-HLA and TCR-CMV co-occurrence, with a repertoire-size bias correction applied to the TCR pairs. To estimate false discovery rates, a later analysis permuted the HLA or CMV assignments 20 times. A later analysis grouped co-occurring TCRs with DBSCAN, adding TCRdist sequence similarity when clustering within HLA-allele-positive subsets. Repertoires with fewer than 30,000 or more than 120,000 public chains, plus five repertoires with anomalous nucleotide sharing, were excluded from co-occurrence clustering. The table was pulled from immuneACCESS by TCRdb, which kept in-frame rearrangements only. Such tables lose some clones; where checked, under half of the loss comes from unresolved V genes, and the rest has no known cause. Clone size and V and J calls were adopted from that table, with D and trimming inferred from the DNA. Present in this sample are about 180,000 clones, about 82% of which were seen just once. The ten top clones hold 1% of the sample.

For this chain, trimming is 4 bases at the V end and 2 bases at the J end, and the number of junction bases without a gene match is 10. CDR1 and CDR2 are drawn from the germline V gene: SGHTA, FQGNSA. The CDR3 contains 16 residues, cysteine and phenylalanine counted. The sequence is cut down to CDR3 DNA, 48 bases in frame from base 1. The chain is encoded by TRBV7-2 joined to TRBJ2-5; TRBD1 aligns with 7 central bases. Sequencing used PBMCs. The sequence came from a woman aged 50 to 60 in good health and CMV-seropositive. The bases read TGTGCCAGCAGCTCGCTGCCCCCAGGGGGACAAGAGACCCAGTACTTC. It specifies CASSSLPPGGQETQYF.